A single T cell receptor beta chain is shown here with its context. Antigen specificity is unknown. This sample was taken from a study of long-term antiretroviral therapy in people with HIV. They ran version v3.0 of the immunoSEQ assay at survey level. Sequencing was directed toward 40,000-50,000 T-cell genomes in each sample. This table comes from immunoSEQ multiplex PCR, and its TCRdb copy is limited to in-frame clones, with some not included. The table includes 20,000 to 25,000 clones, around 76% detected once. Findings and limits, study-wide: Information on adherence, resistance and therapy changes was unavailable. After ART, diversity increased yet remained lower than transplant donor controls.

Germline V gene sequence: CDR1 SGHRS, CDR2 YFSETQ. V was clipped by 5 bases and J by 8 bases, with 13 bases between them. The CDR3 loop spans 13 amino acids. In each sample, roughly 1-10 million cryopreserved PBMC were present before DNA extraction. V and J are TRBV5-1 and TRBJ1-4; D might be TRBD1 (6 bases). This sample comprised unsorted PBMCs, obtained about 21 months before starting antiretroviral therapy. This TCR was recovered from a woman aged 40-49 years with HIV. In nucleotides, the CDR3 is TGCGCCAGCAGACCAGGGGAAAGAGAAAAACTGTTTTTT. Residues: CASRPGEREKLFF.